The clone carrying this TCR beta chain was picked up many times. Its antigen is unidentified. TCRdb redid the calling of the 5' RACE reads with MiXCR, one entry per CDR3 protein. The sample holds about 140,000 distinct CDR3 sequences, about 8% seen once. The entry originates in a study of T cells after yellow fever vaccination. For the study at large: SMART-Seq v4 Ultra Low Input served to prepare low-cell-number fractions. The study, taken as a whole, reports: Although most clonotypes did not, a small share appeared in both CD4 and CD8 compartments.

Unmatched junction bases numbered 4, after V lost 3 bases and J lost 4 bases. There are 15 residues in the CDR3. Per the germline V gene, CDR1 is KGHSH and CDR2 is LQKENI. The chain combines TRBV18 with TRBJ2-7; TRBD2 matches at 12 bases. The receptor was derived from a man aged 25 to 40 who received the YFV17D yellow fever vaccine. The specimen comprised CD4+ T cells sorted from PBMCs, sampled 5 days after the yellow fever booster vaccination. The CDR3 bases are TGTGCCAGCTCACCCGGACTAGCGGGAAATTACGAGCAGTACTTC. Translating it yields CASSPGLAGNYEQYF.